This T cell receptor (beta chain) is drawn from a study of T cell repertoires in cytomegalovirus infection (dated by TCRdb to about 2019). Regarding the study in general: Alongside well-studied HLA-B-restricted epitopes, the peptide stimulations were aimed at recently identified HLA-C-restricted CMV epitopes, whose presentation resists viral immunomodulation. Because public TCR beta signatures pointed to carriage of CMV infection together with the matching HLA type, the HLA type of each donor mattered for the analysis.

Sequenced on an Illumina HiSeq 1500. TCRdb passed the public sequencing reads through fastp at Q25 and MiXCR, retaining productive beta sequences. Each CDR3 protein gets just one entry, which takes the most common genes and DNA from the rows behind it. The sample table contains 640,000 or so distinct CDR3 sequences; only one count was recorded for around 32% of them. Clones ranked in the top ten supply 18% of the sample. Summary of the overall study and its limitations: The ex vivo response was dominated by HLA-C-restricted CMV-specific TCR beta clonotypes, which also provided the single most frequent clonotype in two of eight donors. In both this cohort and an independent cohort of 300 to 450 donors, the cumulative frequency of public TCR beta family members distinguished carriers of CMV infection plus the relevant HLA type.

Comments on this clonotype: Its specific antigen is unknown. Within one base of it there is no much larger clone, and no base qualities were kept.

Reading the label with the study, this specimen's treatment or condition is: in vitro stimulation with specific CMV peptide epitopes to enrich CMV-specific T cells. Material: cultured PBMCs, obtained from culture after CMV antigen stimulation. This sequence was found in a human donor in good health (CMV status not recorded). Some clones in this sample may be carry-over from other donors' samples.

CDR3 loop: CASSERGLGAGKSSYEQYF. The DNA is TGTGCCAGCAGTGAAAGGGGGCTGGGAGCAGGCAAGAGCTCCTACGAGCAGTACTTC. The V and J genes are TRBV6-1 and TRBJ2-7; the central 7 bases match TRBD1. After removal of 2 bases from V and 0 bases from J, the junction retains 16 bases not matched to a gene. CDR1 and CDR2 were assigned from the germline V gene as MNHNS and SASEGT. Spanning cysteine to phenylalanine, the CDR3 consists of 19 amino acids. The read is trimmed to its CDR3 DNA, 57 bases read in frame from base 1.